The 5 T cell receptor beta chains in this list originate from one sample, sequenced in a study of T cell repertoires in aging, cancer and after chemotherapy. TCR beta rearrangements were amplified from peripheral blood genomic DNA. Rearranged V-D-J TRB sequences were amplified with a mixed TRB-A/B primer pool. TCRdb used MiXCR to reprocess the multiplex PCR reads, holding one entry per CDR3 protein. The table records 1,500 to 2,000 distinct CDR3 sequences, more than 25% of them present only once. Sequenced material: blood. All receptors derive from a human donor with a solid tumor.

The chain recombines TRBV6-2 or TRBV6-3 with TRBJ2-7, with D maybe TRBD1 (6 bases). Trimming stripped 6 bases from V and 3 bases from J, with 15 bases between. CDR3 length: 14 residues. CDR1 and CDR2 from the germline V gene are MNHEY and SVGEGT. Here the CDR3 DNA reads TGTGCCAGCAGCGTACAGGGTAGCATCTACGAGCAGTACTTC. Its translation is CASSVQGSIYEQYF.

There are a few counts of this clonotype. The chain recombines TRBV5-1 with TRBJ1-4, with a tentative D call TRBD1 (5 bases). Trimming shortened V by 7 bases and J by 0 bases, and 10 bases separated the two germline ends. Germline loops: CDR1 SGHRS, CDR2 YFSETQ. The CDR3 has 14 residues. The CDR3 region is CASAPTATNEKLFF. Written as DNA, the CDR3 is TGCGCCAGCGCCCCGACAGCAACTAATGAAAAACTGTTTTTT.

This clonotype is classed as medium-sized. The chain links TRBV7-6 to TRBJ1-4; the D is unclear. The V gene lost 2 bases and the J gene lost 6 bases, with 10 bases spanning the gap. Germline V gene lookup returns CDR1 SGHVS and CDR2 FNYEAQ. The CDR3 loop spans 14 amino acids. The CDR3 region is CASSLRQTDEKLFF. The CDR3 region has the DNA TGTGCCAGCAGCTTACGCCAGACGGATGAAAAACTGTTTTTT.

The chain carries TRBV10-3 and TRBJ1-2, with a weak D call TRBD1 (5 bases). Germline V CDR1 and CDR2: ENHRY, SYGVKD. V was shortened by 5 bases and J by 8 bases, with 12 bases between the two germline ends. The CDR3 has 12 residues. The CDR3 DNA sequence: TGTGCCATCAGTCTACGGGAGGGGGGCTACACCTTC. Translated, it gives CAISLREGGYTF.

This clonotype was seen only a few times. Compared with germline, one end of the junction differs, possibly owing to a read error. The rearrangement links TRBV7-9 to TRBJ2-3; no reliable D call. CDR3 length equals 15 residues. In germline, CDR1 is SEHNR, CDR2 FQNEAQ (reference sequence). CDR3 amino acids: CASTLKGTSTDTQYF. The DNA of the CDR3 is TGTGCCAGCACCTTAAAGGGCACTAGCACAGATACGCAGTATTTT.